Listed below are T cell receptor beta chains from one sample, sequenced in a study of blood T cells in healthy people across ages. Each CDR3 protein is one row after TCRdb ran MiXCR on the 5' RACE reads. The sample yields some 900,000 distinct CDR3 sequences, around 28% seen once. Sequenced: blood. These receptors all come from an elderly woman in good health. Each CDR3 is given with its conserved first and last residue. D genes are given only for firm matches. Some rows mark clone size as missing; the rest say once, few, many or name a class of expanded clone.

TRBJ2-3	-	14	-	TRBV12-3/TRBV12-4	CASSPRESADAQYF	TGTGCCAGCAGCCCTAGAGAGAGCGCAGATGCGCAGTATTTT
TRBJ2-7	TRBD2	13	many	TRBV28	CASRLAGPYEQYF	TGTGCCAGCAGACTAGCGGGACCCTACGAGCAGTACTTC
TRBJ2-3	-	16	-	TRBV5-6	CASSLALGGHTDTQYF	TGTGCCAGCAGCTTGGCCCTCGGGGGCCACACAGATACGCAGTATTTT
TRBJ2-5	TRBD1	15	many	TRBV28	CASRMDRGLQETQYF	TGTGCCAGCAGGATGGACAGGGGACTCCAAGAGACCCAGTACTTC
TRBJ2-7	TRBD1	14	-	TRBV20-1	CSARRTGDCREQYF	TGCAGTGCTAGACGGACAGGGGATTGTCGCGAGCAGTACTTC
TRBJ2-5	TRBD1	15	-	TRBV6-1	CASSMAQGVGETQYF	TGTGCCAGTTCGATGGCACAGGGGGTGGGAGAGACCCAGTACTTC
TRBJ2-2	-	15	-	TRBV5-1	CASSLTGGHGGELFF	TGCGCCAGCAGCTTGACCGGGGGGCACGGCGGGGAGCTGTTTTTT
TRBJ2-1	-	13	few	TRBV2	CASSRDGVSEQFF	TGTGCCAGCAGTAGAGACGGGGTTTCTGAGCAGTTCTTC
TRBJ2-5	-	11	few	TRBV6-4	CASSFRDRRDF	TGTGCCAGCTCGTTCAGGGACCGCCGAGACTTC
TRBJ2-2	-	16	-	TRBV21-1	CASSKEYRGNTGELFF	TGTGCCAGCAGCAAGGAGTACAGGGGTAACACCGGGGAGCTGTTTTTT
TRBJ2-5	-	14	-	TRBV5-6	CASSRWDQTKTQYF	TGTGCCAGCAGCCGGTGGGACCAGACAAAGACCCAGTACTTC
TRBJ2-7	TRBD1	14	once	TRBV10-3	CAISDDRGANEQYF	TGTGCCATCAGTGACGACAGGGGTGCCAACGAGCAGTACTTC
TRBJ1-6	-	16	few	TRBV5-1	CASSPGGGADNSPLHF	TGCGCCAGCAGCCCAGGAGGGGGGGCAGACAATTCACCCCTCCACTTT
TRBJ1-2	-	14	few	TRBV5-4	CASSLGGETYGYTF	TGTGCCAGCAGCTTGGGGGGGGAAACCTATGGCTACACCTTC
TRBJ1-2	-	14	many	TRBV20-1	CSASQGGNGYGYTF	TGCAGTGCTTCACAGGGCGGGAATGGCTATGGCTACACCTTC